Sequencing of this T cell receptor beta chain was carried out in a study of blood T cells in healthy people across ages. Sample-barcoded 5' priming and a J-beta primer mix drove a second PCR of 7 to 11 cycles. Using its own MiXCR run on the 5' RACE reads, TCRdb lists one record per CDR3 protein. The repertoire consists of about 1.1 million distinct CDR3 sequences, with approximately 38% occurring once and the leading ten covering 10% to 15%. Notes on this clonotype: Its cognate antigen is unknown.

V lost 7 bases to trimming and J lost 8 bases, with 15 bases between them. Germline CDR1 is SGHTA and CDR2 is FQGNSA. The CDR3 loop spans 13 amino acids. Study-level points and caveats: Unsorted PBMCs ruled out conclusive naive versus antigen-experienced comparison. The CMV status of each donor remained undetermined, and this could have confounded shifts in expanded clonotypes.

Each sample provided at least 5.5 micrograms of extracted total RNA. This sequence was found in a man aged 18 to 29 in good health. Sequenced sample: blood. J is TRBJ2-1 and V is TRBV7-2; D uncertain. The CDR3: CASTVQRRDEQFF. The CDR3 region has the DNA TGTGCCAGCACGGTCCAGCGTCGAGATGAGCAGTTCTTC.